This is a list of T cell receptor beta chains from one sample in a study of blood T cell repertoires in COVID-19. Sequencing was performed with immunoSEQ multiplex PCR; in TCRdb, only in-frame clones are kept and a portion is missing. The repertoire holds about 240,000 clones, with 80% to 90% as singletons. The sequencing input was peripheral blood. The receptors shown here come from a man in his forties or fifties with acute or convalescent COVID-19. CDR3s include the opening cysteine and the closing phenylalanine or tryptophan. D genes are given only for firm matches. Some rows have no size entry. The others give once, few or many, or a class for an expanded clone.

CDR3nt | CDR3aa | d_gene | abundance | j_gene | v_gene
TGTGCCAGTAGTATTGGCAGGGTGATCGCAGATACGCAGTATTTT | CASSIGRVIADTQYF | - | - | TRBJ2-3 | TRBV19
TGTGCCAGCAGCCAATCTTCGAGTCACTATGGCTACACCTTC | CASSQSSSHYGYTF | - | once | TRBJ1-2 | TRBV3-1/TRBV3-2
TGTGCCAGCAGGAGGACAGGTAGCAATCAGCCCCAGCATTTT | CASRRTGSNQPQHF | TRBD1 | - | TRBJ1-5 | TRBV2
TGTGCCACCAGTGAACCCGGAGGTTTCCATGAGCAGTTCTTC | CATSEPGGFHEQFF | - | - | TRBJ2-1 | TRBV24-1
TGCGCCAGCAGCTTGGGGGACACCCGGCGGGACTTC | CASSLGDTRRDF | - | - | TRBJ2-7 | TRBV5-1
TGTGCCACCAGCAGCAGGGGTCTCAATTCACCCCTCCACTTT | CATSSRGLNSPLHF | - | - | TRBJ1-6 | TRBV15
TGTGCCAGCAGCTTCAGGTCAAGCGGGAGGGCCAATGAGCAGTTCTTC | CASSFRSSGRANEQFF | TRBD2 | - | TRBJ2-1 | TRBV7-8
TGTGCCAGCTCGGGGGGGGCTAGCGAGCAGTACTTC | CASSGGASEQYF | - | - | TRBJ2-7 | TRBV18
TGTGCCAGCAGCTTGATAGCGGGGATGTACGAGCAGTACTTC | CASSLIAGMYEQYF | TRBD2 | - | TRBJ2-7 | TRBV5-4
TGTGCCAGCAGCTTGGCCCTGGGGAGGGGTGACTATGGCTACACCTTC | CASSLALGRGDYGYTF | - | - | TRBJ1-2 | TRBV5-6